This TCR beta chain was obtained from a study of cytomegalovirus exposure and HLA in healthy donors. Overall study findings and caveats: What a later analysis reportedly showed was that an Asian-associated ancestry cluster had fewer N-insertions than the approximately 700-donor mean. Associated with cytomegalovirus, according to the listing, were some 150 TCR beta chains.

The germline V and J ends were trimmed by 2 bases and 5 bases, with 19 bases remaining between them. The length of the CDR3 is 17 residues. CDR1 LGHNA and CDR2 YNFKEQ come from the germline V gene. Use of 60 Vbeta and 13 Jbeta primers characterized the PCR. The repertoire was sequenced with immunoSEQ multiplex PCR; TCRdb's copy has only in-frame clones and lacks some. The sample lists 140,000 to 150,000 clones; approximately 79% were seen once. Note on this clone: Its antigen is unknown.

The clonotype was recovered from a woman aged 40 to 50 in good health and CMV-seropositive. The sample consisted of PBMCs. V is TRBV4-2 and J is TRBJ2-1; D call uncertain. The chain's CDR3 is CASSQSIATPPHNEQFF. CDR3 sequence (DNA): TGTGCCAGCAGCCAAAGCATAGCTACCCCCCCCCACAATGAGCAGTTCTTC.